This TCR beta chain was identified in a study of cytomegalovirus exposure and HLA in healthy donors. Study findings and constraints: Usually a TCR sequence was rare, but some public TCRs were found in many donors. Some V segments, TRBV6-2 and TRBV6-3 among them, were indistinguishable and were therefore excluded.

About this clone itself: Its antigen is currently unknown.

V was shortened by 1 base and J by 0 bases, with 14 bases between the two germline ends. From germline, CDR1 is SGHRS and CDR2 YFSETQ. The CDR3 totals 16 residues. PCR was performed using 60 Vbeta and 13 Jbeta primers. In the original analysis: Later work found 65 million to 85 million unique TCR beta chains, with 9.5 million to 14 million shared. TCRdb's table, derived via immunoSEQ multiplex PCR, lists solely in-frame clones and lacks some. The DNA gave D and trimming, while V, J and clone size come from that table. The sample gives some 180,000 clones, about 80% of which show up once; about 1.9% is in the top ten.

V and J are TRBV5-1 and TRBJ2-7, with a tentative D call TRBD2 (6 bases). The source material was PBMCs. This receptor was identified in a woman aged 25 to 45 in good health and CMV-seronegative. The CDR3 DNA reads TGCGCCAGCAGCTTGAACGGGGGTATAAGCTCCTACGAGCAGTACTTC. It codes for CASSLNGGISSYEQYF.